What follows describes a single T cell receptor (beta chain). It has no known antigen specificity. Base qualities are not provided; no much larger clone lies one nucleotide away. V is shortened by 3 bases, J by 5 bases, and the region joining them spans 19 bases. From the cysteine through the phenylalanine, the CDR3 covers 16 amino acids. Just the 48-base CDR3 DNA is kept, in frame starting at base 1. CDR1 and CDR2 were assigned from the germline V gene (reference sequence) as LGHDT and YNNKEL. The sample belongs to a study of blood T cell repertoires in COVID-19 (dated by TCRdb to 2018 to 2021). Regarding the complete study: Samples from collaborators originated in the United States, Italy and Spain and spanned both the acute and convalescent phases of COVID-19. The prospective study material was composed of cDNA or gDNA derived from T cells, B-cell-depleted T cells, or PBMCs. The dataset comprised deeply sampled blood TCRbeta repertoires from subjects exposed to, actively infected with, or recovered from COVID-19. The repertoires were made available in a free public database intended to serve as a resource for research on the immune response to SARS-CoV-2. Samples were obtained from the ongoing ImmuneRACE study (first 160 participants) and from 1,200 or so subjects provided by 6 global collaborators. The sample metadata nearly always contained a de-identified subject ID, COVID-19 status, age in years and sex. HLA class I and class II types, where available, came from metadata supplied by the sample provider rather than from assay-based typing. Results the study describes overall, beyond this receptor: Clinical and demographic metadata were provided uncurated, with the amount varying by source and participant.

The immunoSEQ Assay, a bias-controlled multiplex PCR, was used to amplify TCRbeta CDR3 regions from genomic DNA. The original methods were these. Nucleated cell counts per sample were estimated from amplification of reference gene primers within the assay. To quantify the absolute abundance of each unique TCRbeta CDR3 rearrangement, sequence reads were collapsed and filtered. For each sample, productive Simpson clonality was calculated as the square root of Simpson's diversity index across productive rearrangements. TCRdb took this table from immuneACCESS and kept in-frame rearrangements with V and J called. Such tables lack part of the clones; where checked against another copy, unresolved V genes explain under half of the gap, and the rest is unexplained. V, J and clone size are those of that table, while D and trimming were read from the DNA. Recorded for this sample are more than 200,000 clones; approximately 82% of them occurred a single time. Around 1.5% of the sample is held by the ten biggest clonotypes.

Another Seattle source contributed samples from volunteer blood donors who had recovered from COVID-19. Collaborating institutions collected whole blood in K2EDTA tubes following their own protocols. For TCRbeta analysis, collaborator samples were shipped as frozen whole blood, as isolated PBMCs, or as DNA extracted from either sample type. This TCR was recovered from a woman aged 40 to 49 who had recovered from COVID-19. The sample consisted of peripheral blood. Recombination joined TRBV3-1 (or the pseudogene TRBV3-2) with TRBJ2-5, with TRBD2 as a weak D call on 6 bases. The CDR3 protein sequence reads: CASSHRLEIREETQYF. The sequenced DNA: TGTGCCAGCAGCCACAGGCTTGAAATCCGGGAGGAGACCCAGTACTTC.